This T cell receptor (beta chain) appears in the sequencing data of a study of technical replicates of blood from a few donors. CDR3 length equals 16 residues. The V and J ends lost 5 bases and 0 bases, in that order; junction bases with no gene match: 9. Germline V lookup: CDR1 LGHNT, CDR2 FRNRAP. Profiled with immunoSEQ multiplex PCR; TCRdb holds only in-frame clones, not every one. This sample has 55,000 to 70,000 clones, with approximately 83% found just once. The specimen sequenced was PBMCs. The chain is built from TRBV12-5 and TRBJ2-5; 7 bases are shared with TRBD1. This receptor was taken from a human donor in good health. Some clones in this sample may be carry-over from other donors' samples. CDR3: CASGGTGEGDQETQYF. The CDR3 region has the DNA TGTGCTAGTGGTGGAACAGGGGAAGGGGACCAAGAGACCCAGTACTTC. Combining the CDR3 with reference TRBV12-5 and TRBJ2-5 gives the whole variable domain DARVTQTPRHKVTEMGQEVTMRCQPILGHNTVFWYRQTMMQGLELLAYFRNRAPLDDSGMPKDRFSAEMPDATLATLKIQPSEPRDSAVYFCASGGTGEGDQETQYFGPGTRLLVL.